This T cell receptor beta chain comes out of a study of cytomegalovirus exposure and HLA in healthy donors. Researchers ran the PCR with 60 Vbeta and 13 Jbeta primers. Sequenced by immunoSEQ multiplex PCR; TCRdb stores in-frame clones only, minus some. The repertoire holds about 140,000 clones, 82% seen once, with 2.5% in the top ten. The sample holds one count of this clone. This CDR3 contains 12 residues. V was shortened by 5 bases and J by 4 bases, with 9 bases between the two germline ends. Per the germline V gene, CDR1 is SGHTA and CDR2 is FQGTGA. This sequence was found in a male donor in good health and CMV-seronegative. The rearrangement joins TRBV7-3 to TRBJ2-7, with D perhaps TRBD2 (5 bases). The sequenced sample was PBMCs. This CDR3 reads CASSNTGYEQYF. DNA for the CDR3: TGTGCCAGCAGCAATACGGGGTACGAGCAGTACTTC. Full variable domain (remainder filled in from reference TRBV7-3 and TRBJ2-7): GAGVSQTPSNKVTEKGKYVELRCDPISGHTALYWYRQSLGQGPEFLIYFQGTGAADDSGLPNDRFFAVRPEGSVSTLKIQRTERGDSAVYLCASSNTGYEQYFGPGTRLTVT.